Following are 22 T cell receptor beta chains from one sample sequenced in a study of Graves' ophthalmopathy and Graves' hyperthyroidism. Researchers took RNA transcripts and amplified TCR beta CDR3 regions from them. Second-round multiplex PCR followed a first-round RT-PCR using HTBI primers. TCRdb re-called the multiplex PCR reads through MiXCR, storing one row per CDR3 protein. The repertoire consists of hundreds of thousands of distinct CDR3 sequences, with around 42% occurring once and the leading ten covering approximately 51%. Sequenced sample: peripheral blood. These receptors originate from an adult man with Graves' ophthalmopathy.

The J gene is TRBJ2-5, the V gene TRBV7-9; unclear D gene. Per the germline V gene, CDR1 is SEHNR and CDR2 is FQNEAQ (reference sequence). This CDR3 is built from 13 residues. The V end was cut by 1 base, the J end by 5 bases, with 8 bases between. The CDR3 nucleotides read TGTGCCAGCAGCTTAGACCTCAGCGAGACCCAGTACTTC. This sequence encodes CASSLDLSETQYF.

This clonotype was seen at least ten times. The chain employs TRBV7-9 and TRBJ1-6; no reliable D call. The CDR3 has 13 residues. CDR1 and CDR2 from the germline V gene are SEHNR and FQNEAQ (reference sequence). Trimming shortened V by 1 base and J by 10 bases, and 8 bases separated the two germline ends. CDR3 sequence (DNA): TGTGCCAGCAGCTTAGGGGTAGTCTCACCCCTCCACTTT. This translates into CASSLGVVSPLHF. Full variable domain (missing parts from reference TRBV7-9 and TRBJ1-6): DTGVSQNPRHKITKRGQNVTFRCDPISEHNRLYWYRQTLGQGPEFLTYFQNEAQLEKSRLLSDRFSAERPKGSFSTLEIQRTEQGDSAMYLCASSLGVVSPLHFGNGTRLTVT.

This chain uses TRBV19 with TRBJ1-1, with 11 bases lining up with TRBD1. Looked up from germline, CDR1 is LNHDA and CDR2 is SQIVND (reference sequence). The CDR3 runs 16 residues. The V and J ends lost 6 bases and 1 base, in that order; junction bases with no gene match: 7. The CDR3 is CASRPGQGASNTEAFF. CDR3 DNA: TGTGCCAGTAGACCCGGACAGGGGGCTTCGAACACTGAAGCTTTCTTT. Based on the CDR3 plus reference TRBV19 and TRBJ1-1, the full variable domain is DGGITQSPKYLFRKEGQNVTLSCEQNLNHDAMYWYRQDPGQGLRLIYYSQIVNDFQKGDIAEGYSVSREKKESFPLTVTSAQKNPTAFYLCASRPGQGASNTEAFFGQGTRLTVV.

This chain uses TRBV5-4 with TRBJ1-1; no firm D call. Germline V CDR1 and CDR2: SGHNT, YYREEE (reference sequence). The CDR3 runs 14 residues. Trimming pared 9 bases from V and 1 base from J, leaving 16 bases between. The DNA for the CDR3 is TGTGCCACCTCTGAACCGGCCAAGAACACTGAAGCTTTCTTT. Amino acids: CATSEPAKNTEAFF.

V gene TRBV29-1 combines with J gene TRBJ2-1; maybe TRBD2 (6 bases). Germline CDR1 SQVTM, CDR2 ANQGSEA. Trimming left V 4 bases short and J 5 bases short, with 12 bases between. The CDR3 is 13 residues long. The CDR3 DNA follows: TGCAGCGTTGGGACGGGAGTGAACAATGAGCAGTTCTTC. Its protein product is CSVGTGVNNEQFF.

This chain links TRBV7-2 with TRBJ2-6, with 8 positions matching TRBD1. The germline CDR1 and CDR2 sequences are SGHTA and FQGNSA. The CDR3 is made up of 19 amino acids. Trimming removed 2 bases from V and 0 bases from J; junction bases left unmatched: 9. The CDR3 region is CASSLPDRVDYSGANVLTF. DNA for the CDR3: TGTGCCAGCAGCTTACCGGACAGGGTTGATTACTCTGGGGCCAACGTCCTGACTTTC.

The gene calls are TRBV7-9 and TRBJ2-2; D may be TRBD1 or TRBD2 (5 bases each). CDR1 is SEHNR, CDR2 FQNEAQ, per germline (reference sequence). The CDR3 is 12 amino acids. Between the trimmed V and J ends, which lost 5 bases and 10 bases, there was a span of 11 bases. CDR3 amino acids: CASSLGPEELFF. CDR3 DNA sequence: TGTGCCAGCAGCCTGGGACCCGAGGAGCTGTTTTTT.

As for this clonotype: A much larger clone sits a single nucleotide away, making a read error possible. The genes are TRBV20-1 and TRBJ1-1; D is unresolved. The CDR3 is made up of 14 amino acids. The germline V gene encodes CDR1 DFQATT and CDR2 SNEGSKA (reference sequence). The CDR3 nucleotides are TGCAATGCTAGACATGGGATAGGAACCGATGAAGCTTTCTTT. This translates into CNARHGIGTDEAFF.

The chain combines TRBV9 with TRBJ2-2; TRBD2 aligns across 7 bases. CDR1 and CDR2 from the germline V gene are SGDLS and YYNGEE. The CDR3 extends over 13 amino acids. Unmatched junction bases numbered 3, after V lost 3 bases and J lost 7 bases. CDR3 residues: CASSGTSGGELFF. CDR3 nucleotide sequence: TGTGCCAGCAGCGGGACTAGTGGCGGGGAGCTGTTTTTT. Filled out from reference TRBV9 and TRBJ2-2, the complete variable domain reads DSGVTQTPKHLITATGQRVTLRCSPRSGDLSVYWYQQSLDQGLQFLIQYYNGEERAKGNILERFSAQQFPDLHSELNLSSLELGDSALYFCASSGTSGGELFFGEGSRLTVL.

This clonotype was observed a handful of times. The CDR3 DNA follows: TGCAGTGCTAGAGAGGCAGGGAGGGAAGGGACCCAGTACTTC. Protein product: CSAREAGREGTQYF. The chain has TRBV20-1 and TRBJ2-5, with 7 bases aligning to TRBD2. CDR1 DFQATT and CDR2 SNEGSKA come from the germline V gene (reference sequence). V shed 0 bases, J shed 7 bases, and the junction held 8 bases outside the gene matches. The CDR3 contains 14 residues.

V is TRBV7-6 and J is TRBJ1-5; no clear D. This CDR3 spans 17 amino acids. The germline gives CDR1 SGHVS, CDR2 FNYEAQ. The V gene lost 1 base and the J gene lost 0 bases, with 13 bases spanning the gap. CDR3 nucleotides: TGTGCCAGCAGCTTAGGAGAAACGGATTATAGCAATCAGCCCCAGCATTTT. It codes for CASSLGETDYSNQPQHF.

This rearrangement joins TRBV3-1 to TRBJ2-7, with D uncertain. The CDR3 loop spans 11 amino acids. Trimming removed 3 bases at V and 5 bases at J, with 5 bases between. CDR1 and CDR2 from the germline V gene are LGHDT and YNNKEL (reference sequence). The CDR3 coding sequence is TGTGCCAGCAGCCATTCCGACGAGCAGTACTTC. It codes for CASSHSDEQYF.

This clonotype was seen a few times. V is TRBV4-1 and J is TRBJ1-1; D not certain. The CDR3 consists of 17 residues. Per germline, CDR1 MGHRA and CDR2 YSYEKL. Trimming removed 1 base from V and 3 bases from J, with 18 bases in between. CDR3 sequence (DNA): TGCGCCAGCAGCCAAGCTCGACCTTACGGTTTACACACTGAAGCTTTCTTT. It specifies CASSQARPYGLHTEAFF.

The count of this clonotype is one. The gene calls are TRBV7-9 and TRBJ2-6; 7 nucleotides agree with TRBD1. The trim removed 5 bases at V and 0 bases at J, leaving 7 bases unmatched. The CDR3 consists of 17 residues. The germline V gene has CDR1 SEHNR and CDR2 FQNEAQ (reference sequence). The CDR3: CASSRTGTRSGANVLTF. CDR3 sequence (DNA): TGTGCCAGCAGCCGGACAGGCACCCGCTCTGGGGCCAACGTCCTGACTTTC. Full variable domain (missing parts from reference TRBV7-9 and TRBJ2-6): DTGVSQNPRHKITKRGQNVTFRCDPISEHNRLYWYRQTLGQGPEFLTYFQNEAQLEKSRLLSDRFSAERPKGSFSTLEIQRTEQGDSAMYLCASSRTGTRSGANVLTFGAGSRLTVL.

V usage is TRBV5-6 and J usage is TRBJ2-5; 8 positions match TRBD1. The CDR3 length is 16 residues. Germline V gene sequence: CDR1 SGHDT, CDR2 YYEEEE. V lost 0 bases, J lost 6 bases, and 10 bases stayed unmatched. In DNA, the CDR3 is TGTGCCAGCAGCTTGGCTGGGACAGGACCTAAGAAGACCCAGTACTTC. Residues: CASSLAGTGPKKTQYF.

The chain combines TRBV19 with TRBJ1-5; D call uncertain. V was trimmed by 3 bases and J by 9 bases, leaving 15 bases between them. CDR3 length: 14 residues. Per germline, CDR1 LNHDA and CDR2 SQIVND (reference sequence). The CDR3 is CASSIDPEARPQHF. The CDR3 nucleotides read TGTGCCAGTAGTATCGACCCGGAGGCCCGGCCCCAGCATTTT.

The chain combines TRBV4-3 with TRBJ2-2; D gene uncertain. This CDR3 spans 16 amino acids. CDR1 LGHNA and CDR2 YSLEER come from the germline V gene. V lost 6 bases and J 3 bases, leaving 17 bases between the germline ends. CDR3 region: CASSLQTQTHTGELFF. The DNA of the CDR3 is TGCGCCAGCAGTCTACAGACCCAAACTCACACCGGGGAGCTGTTTTTT.

In this sample, this clonotype turned up a few times. The V call is TRBV2, the J call TRBJ2-7; D call uncertain. The CDR3 is 13 residues long. The V gene's germline CDR1 is SNHLY and CDR2 FYNNEI. V was clipped by 2 bases and J by 1 base, with 6 bases between them. The chain's CDR3 is CASSERVSYEQYF. CDR3 nucleotides: TGTGCCAGCAGTGAAAGGGTGTCCTACGAGCAGTACTTC.

In its sample, this clonotype was seen a few times. This rearrangement joins TRBV15 to TRBJ2-6, with D tentatively TRBD2 (5 bases). From germline, CDR1 is LNHNV and CDR2 YYDKDF (reference sequence). The CDR3 sequence is 18 residues long. V lost 1 base and J lost 0, with 13 bases in between. The CDR3 DNA follows: TGTGCCACCAGCAGAGGCCCTTCGGGGAGCTCTGGGGCCAACGTCCTGACTTTC. It translates to CATSRGPSGSSGANVLTF.

The chain carries TRBV5-1 and TRBJ2-6; a possible D gene is TRBD1 (6 bases). Trimming took off 0 bases at V and 0 bases at J, with 7 bases between the two ends. The CDR3 runs to 16 residues. The germline V gene encodes CDR1 SGHRS and CDR2 YFSETQ. Written as DNA, the CDR3 is TGCGCCAGCAGCTTGGAGACAGGCTCTGGGGCCAACGTCCTGACTTTC. Residues: CASSLETGSGANVLTF.

As concerns this clonotype: A read error may be the cause here, since a much bigger clone is one base away. It is likely a read error, because the conserved phenylalanine at the end of the CDR3 is missing. The chain is built from TRBV20-1 and TRBJ1-1; D is unresolved. The CDR3 runs 11 residues. V dropped 6 bases and J dropped 11 bases, with 16 bases sitting between them. Germline CDR1 is DFQATT and CDR2 is SNEGSKA (reference sequence). The CDR3 sequence is CSAQEGVGAFL. The CDR3 bases are TGCAGTGCCCAGGAGGGCGTGGGGGCTTTCCTT.

The chain combines TRBV9 with TRBJ2-3; D is uncertain. The V gene lost 2 bases and the J gene lost 2 bases, with 6 bases spanning the gap. The CDR3 is made up of 13 amino acids. Germline V gene lookup returns CDR1 SGDLS and CDR2 YYNGEE. The CDR3 reads CASSVGDTDTQYF. For the CDR3, the DNA is TGTGCCAGCAGCGTTGGAGACACAGATACGCAGTATTTT.